A selection of T cell receptor beta chains follows, all from one sample in a study of T cell responses to AZD1222 COVID-19 vaccine. TCRdb's copy holds only in-frame clones and misses some; the assay was immunoSEQ multiplex PCR. The data contain more than 60,000 clones, roughly 80% of them singletons. Material: peripheral blood, obtained 28 days after the second AZD1222 dose. Every receptor here comes from an adult who received the AZD1222 COVID-19 vaccine. CDR3s include the opening cysteine and the closing phenylalanine or tryptophan. The D gene is left open where the match is weak. Not every row has a clone size; where given, it reads once, few, many or a size class.

clone size,V gene,D gene,J gene,CDR3 DNA,CDR3 protein
NA,TRBV7-9,NA,TRBJ1-1,TGTGCCAGCAGCTTGGGAGGGGGTACAGGGAACACTGAAGCTTTCTTT,CASSLGGGTGNTEAFF
few,TRBV28,NA,TRBJ2-7,TGTGCCACCGGGGGCTACGAGCAGTACTTC,CATGGYEQYF
NA,TRBV6-5,NA,TRBJ2-5,TGTGCCAGCAGCAGAGCTGACACTGCGGAGACCCAGTACTTC,CASSRADTAETQYF
many,TRBV10-3,TRBD1,TRBJ1-3,TGTGCCGGATCCTCTGGACAGGCTGGAAACACCATATATTTT,CAGSSGQAGNTIYF
once,TRBV7-8,NA,TRBJ2-2,TGTGCCAGCAGCTTAAGCCCGAACACCGGGGAGCTGTTTTTT,CASSLSPNTGELFF
NA,TRBV7-3,TRBD1,TRBJ1-6,TGTGCCAGCAGCTTCCAGGGGGCCTATAATTCACCCCTCCACTTT,CASSFQGAYNSPLHF
NA,TRBV7-3,TRBD2,TRBJ2-3,TGTGCCAGCGGGGCGGGACTAGCCGTAGATACGCAGTATTTT,CASGAGLAVDTQYF
once,TRBV30,NA,TRBJ1-1,TGTGCCTGGATGGGGGGTTGGAACACTGAAGCTTTCTTT,CAWMGGWNTEAFF
NA,TRBV6-4,NA,TRBJ1-1,TGTGCCAGCAGTGACACGAACACTGAAGCTTTCTTT,CASSDTNTEAFF
NA,TRBV6-5,NA,TRBJ2-7,TGTGCCAGCAGACTGCTCGACGAAACCTACGAGCAGTACTTC,CASRLLDETYEQYF
NA,TRBV29-1,TRBD1,TRBJ1-2,TGCAGCGTCCTGACAGGGGGCGTGAGTGGCTACACCTTC,CSVLTGGVSGYTF
NA,TRBV6-5,NA,TRBJ2-1,TGTGCCAGCAGTCAGGGACGGGGCAATGAGCAGTTCTTC,CASSQGRGNEQFF
NA,TRBV19,NA,TRBJ1-5,TGTGCCAGTAATAAGTATAATCAGCCCCAGCATTTT,CASNKYNQPQHF
NA,TRBV18,NA,TRBJ1-5,TGTGCCAGCTCACCATCAGGGAGGGGCGGCAATCAGCCCCAGCATTTT,CASSPSGRGGNQPQHF
NA,TRBV5-1,TRBD2,TRBJ2-1,TGCGCCAGCAGCTTGGGGAGTAGCGGGAGAGCAGCTGAGCAGTTCTTC,CASSLGSSGRAAEQFF
NA,TRBV20-1,NA,TRBJ2-2,TGCAGTGCTAGTGATGGGGCGGGAGGGGAGCTGTTTTTT,CSASDGAGGELFF
NA,TRBV5-6,TRBD1,TRBJ2-7,TGTGCCAGCAGATTCACCGGGACAGCTAAATCCTACGAGCAGTACTTC,CASRFTGTAKSYEQYF
NA,TRBV27,NA,TRBJ2-3,TGTGCCAGCAGTTTATCCCCGACTCCCTACACAGATACGCAGTATTTT,CASSLSPTPYTDTQYF
NA,TRBV6-2/TRBV6-3,NA,TRBJ2-1,TGTGCCAGCAGTTATCGGGCAGGGGACCCAAGCTCCTACAATGAGCAGTTCTTC,CASSYRAGDPSSYNEQFF
NA,TRBV6-5,NA,TRBJ1-1,TGTGCCAGCAGTTCCCAGACAGACACTGAAGCTTTCTTT,CASSSQTDTEAFF
NA,TRBV7-9,NA,TRBJ1-1,TGTGCCAGCAGCTTTGGGGCAGGGATGAACACTGAAGCTTTCTTT,CASSFGAGMNTEAFF
NA,TRBV4-1,TRBD1,TRBJ1-3,TGCGCCAGCAGCCAAAACAGGGGTGGAAACACCATATATTTT,CASSQNRGGNTIYF
NA,TRBV20-1,NA,TRBJ2-7,TGCAGTGCGGACCGGTACGAGCAGTACTTC,CSADRYEQYF
NA,TRBV14,TRBD1,TRBJ1-2,TGTGCCAGCAGCCAAGATCATCCACAGGGGGCCCGATTTGGTGGCTACACCTTC,CASSQDHPQGARFGGYTF
NA,TRBV4-3,TRBD1,TRBJ2-7,TGCGCCAGCAGCCAACGACAGGGGAGCGAGCAGTACTTC,CASSQRQGSEQYF
NA,TRBV15,NA,TRBJ2-4,TGTGCCACCAGCAGATCCTACGACAGAGCCAAAAACATTCAGTACTTC,CATSRSYDRAKNIQYF
NA,TRBV4-3,NA,TRBJ2-3,TGCGCCAGCAGCCATAACCTTCCAGGTGCTAGCACAGATACGCAGTATTTT,CASSHNLPGASTDTQYF
NA,TRBV4-3,NA,TRBJ2-4,TGCGCCAGCAGCCAAGGGAGACAACCCTCCACCAAAAACATTCAGTACTTC,CASSQGRQPSTKNIQYF
once,TRBV7-8,NA,TRBJ1-2,TGTGCCAGCAGCTTGGCCCCGTTCGACTATGGCTACACCTTC,CASSLAPFDYGYTF
NA,TRBV5-6,NA,TRBJ2-2,TGTGCCAGCAGCTTAGGATCGAACACCGGGGAGCTGTTTTTT,CASSLGSNTGELFF
NA,TRBV5-6,NA,TRBJ1-1,TGTGCCAGCGGAACGTCGGGGGCCGAGATAAGAGCTGAAGCTTTCTTT,CASGTSGAEIRAEAFF
NA,TRBV2,TRBD2,TRBJ2-2,TGTGCCAGTGCGGGAGGGCCAAACACCGGGGAGCTGTTTTTT,CASAGGPNTGELFF
once,TRBV11-2,TRBD2,TRBJ2-1,TGTGCCAGCAGCTTAGTTTTCGGGACTACCACCTACAATGAGCAGTTCTTC,CASSLVFGTTTYNEQFF
NA,TRBV29-1,NA,TRBJ1-5,TGCAGCGTAACCTCAGGGACGGGCAATCAGCCCCAGCATTTT,CSVTSGTGNQPQHF
NA,TRBV18,TRBD1,TRBJ1-2,TGTGCCAGCTCACCCGACAGGGAGGCCTATGGCTACACCTTC,CASSPDREAYGYTF
NA,TRBV7-9,TRBD2,TRBJ2-1,TGTGCCAGCAGCGCACTAGCGGGAGGGGGCGATGAGCAGTTCTTC,CASSALAGGGDEQFF
NA,TRBV28,NA,TRBJ1-2,TGTGCCAGCAGTTTGGGGACTAACTATGGCTACACCTTC,CASSLGTNYGYTF
NA,TRBV6-5,NA,TRBJ2-3,TGTGCCAGCAGTTACTCCGTTCTCAACTGGGAGTATTTT,CASSYSVLNWEYF
NA,TRBV16,TRBD1,TRBJ1-5,TGTGCCAGCAGCGAAACAGGGGATAGCAATCAGCCCCAGCATTTT,CASSETGDSNQPQHF
NA,TRBV27,TRBD1,TRBJ1-4,TGTGCCAGCAGTTTGCTCCGGGACAGGGGTAGTCCTAATGAAAAACTGTTTTTT,CASSLLRDRGSPNEKLFF
NA,TRBV19,NA,TRBJ1-1,TGTGCCAGTAGTCGGGGTAGGGCGGGGAACACTGAAGCTTTCTTT,CASSRGRAGNTEAFF
NA,TRBV30,NA,TRBJ2-2,TGTGCCTGGAGGGGCCTGGGGGCCAACACCGGGGAGCTGTTTTTT,CAWRGLGANTGELFF
NA,TRBV24-1,TRBD2,TRBJ2-2,TGTGCCACCAGTGATCCCGGACTAGCGGGACCCGCGAACACCGGGGAGCTGTTTTTT,CATSDPGLAGPANTGELFF
NA,TRBV18,TRBD1,TRBJ1-3,TGTGCCAGCTCACCCCCGACAGGGGGCGCGAACACCATATATTTT,CASSPPTGGANTIYF
NA,TRBV18,TRBD1,TRBJ1-1,TGTGCCAGCTCACCCGGGACAGGGAGTGAAGCTTTCTTT,CASSPGTGSEAFF
NA,TRBV7-2,NA,TRBJ2-1,TGTGCCAGCAGGTGGGCCTCGAACCCGGGGAATGAGCAGTTCTTC,CASRWASNPGNEQFF
NA,TRBV11-3,TRBD1,TRBJ2-7,TGTGCCAGCAGCTACCGTCGGACAGGGGGCGAAACCGACGAGCAGTACTTC,CASSYRRTGGETDEQYF
NA,TRBV5-1,NA,TRBJ2-2,TGCGCCAGCAGCTTATCCATTACCGGGAACGGGGAGCTGTTTTTT,CASSLSITGNGELFF
NA,TRBV19,TRBD1,TRBJ2-3,TGTGCCAGCACAGGGGGCCCCAGCACAGATACGCAGTATTTT,CASTGGPSTDTQYF
NA,TRBV20-1,TRBD2,TRBJ2-7,TGCAGTGCTAGTCCCGGGACTAGTATTCCCTACGAGCAGTACTTC,CSASPGTSIPYEQYF
NA,TRBV27,NA,TRBJ2-3,TGTGCCAGCAGTTTATCTCAGGGGATTTGGGGCACAGATACGCAGTATTTT,CASSLSQGIWGTDTQYF
once,TRBV11-2,NA,TRBJ2-5,TGTGCCAGCAGCCGAGCCGATATCGTGCAATTGGGGACCCAGTACTTC,CASSRADIVQLGTQYF
NA,TRBV9,TRBD2,TRBJ2-1,TGTGCCAGCAGCGTAGGCGGGAGGGATAATGAGCAGTTCTTC,CASSVGGRDNEQFF
NA,TRBV18,TRBD2,TRBJ2-1,TGTGCCAGCTCACCGGGACTAGCGGGGTACAATGAGCAGTTCTTC,CASSPGLAGYNEQFF
NA,TRBV27,TRBD1,TRBJ2-7,TGTGCCAGCAGTTTAGAACCTCCGGGACAGGGAAGCGAGCAGTACTTC,CASSLEPPGQGSEQYF
NA,TRBV28,NA,TRBJ1-2,TGTGCCAGCAGTTTACGGGGGCGGGATGGCTACACCTTC,CASSLRGRDGYTF
NA,TRBV10-3,TRBD2,TRBJ2-2,TGTGCCATCAGTGACCTAGCGGGAGATACCGGGGAGCTGTTTTTT,CAISDLAGDTGELFF
few,TRBV7-2,TRBD2,TRBJ2-5,TGTGCCAGCAGCTTAGGGTGGGCTAGCGGAGGAGAGACCCAGTACTTC,CASSLGWASGGETQYF
NA,TRBV19,NA,TRBJ1-5,TGTGCCAGTAGTATAGGTCAGGGGCCGACGTTTTATAGCAATCAGCCCCAGCATTTT,CASSIGQGPTFYSNQPQHF